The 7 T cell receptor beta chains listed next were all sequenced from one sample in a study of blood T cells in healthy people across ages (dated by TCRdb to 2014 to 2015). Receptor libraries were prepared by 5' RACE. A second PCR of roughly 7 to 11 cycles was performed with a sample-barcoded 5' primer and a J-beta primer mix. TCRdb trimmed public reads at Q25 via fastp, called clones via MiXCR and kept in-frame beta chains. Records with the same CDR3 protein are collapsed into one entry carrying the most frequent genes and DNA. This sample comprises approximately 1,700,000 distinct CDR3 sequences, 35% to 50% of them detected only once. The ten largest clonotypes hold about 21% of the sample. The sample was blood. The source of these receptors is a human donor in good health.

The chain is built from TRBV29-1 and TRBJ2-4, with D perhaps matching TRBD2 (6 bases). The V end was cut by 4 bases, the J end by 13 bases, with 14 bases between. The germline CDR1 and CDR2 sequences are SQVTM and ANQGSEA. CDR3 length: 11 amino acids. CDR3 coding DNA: TGCAGCGTTGTGGACTACAATGAGCAGTACTTC. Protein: CSVVDYNEQYF. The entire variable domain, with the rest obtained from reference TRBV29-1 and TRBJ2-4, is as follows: SAVISQKPSRDICQRGTSLTIQCQVDSQVTMMFWYRQQPGQSLTLIATANQGSEATYESGFVIDKFPISRPNLTFSTLTVSNMSPEDSSIYLCSVVDYNEQYFGAGTRLSVL.

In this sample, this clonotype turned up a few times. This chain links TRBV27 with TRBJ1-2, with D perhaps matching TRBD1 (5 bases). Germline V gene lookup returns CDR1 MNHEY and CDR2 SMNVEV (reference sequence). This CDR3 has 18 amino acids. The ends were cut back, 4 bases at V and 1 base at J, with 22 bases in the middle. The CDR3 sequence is CASSSGLPGAPFNYGYTF. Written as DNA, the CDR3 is TGTGCCAGCAGTTCGGGACTTCCTGGGGCCCCCTTTAACTATGGCTACACCTTC.

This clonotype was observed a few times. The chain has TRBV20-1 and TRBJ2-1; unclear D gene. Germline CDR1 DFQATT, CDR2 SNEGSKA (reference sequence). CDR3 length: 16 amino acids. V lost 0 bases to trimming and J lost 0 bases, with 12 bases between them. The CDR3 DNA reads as TGCAGTGCTAGAGATCGATGGGTGAGCTCCTACAATGAGCAGTTCTTC. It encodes CSARDRWVSSYNEQFF.

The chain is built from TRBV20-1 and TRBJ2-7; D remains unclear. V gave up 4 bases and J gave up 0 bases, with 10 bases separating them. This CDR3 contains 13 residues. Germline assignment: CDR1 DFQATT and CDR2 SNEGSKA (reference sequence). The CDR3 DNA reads TGCAGTGCTATGAGGAGAAGCTCCTACGAGCAGTACTTC. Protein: CSAMRRSSYEQYF.

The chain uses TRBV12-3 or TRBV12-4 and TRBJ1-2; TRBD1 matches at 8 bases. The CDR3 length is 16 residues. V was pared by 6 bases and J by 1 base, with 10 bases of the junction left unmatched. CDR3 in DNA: TGTGCCAGCAGGAGCCCAGGGGGCAGGGGTAACTATGGCTACACCTTC. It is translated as CASRSPGGRGNYGYTF.

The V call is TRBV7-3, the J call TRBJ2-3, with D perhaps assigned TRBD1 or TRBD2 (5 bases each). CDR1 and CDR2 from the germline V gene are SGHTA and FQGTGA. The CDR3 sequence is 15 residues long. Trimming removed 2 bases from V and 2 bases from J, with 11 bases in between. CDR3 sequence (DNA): TGTGCCAGCAGCTTAGACGGGGCCCTCACAGATACGCAGTATTTT. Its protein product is CASSLDGALTDTQYF.

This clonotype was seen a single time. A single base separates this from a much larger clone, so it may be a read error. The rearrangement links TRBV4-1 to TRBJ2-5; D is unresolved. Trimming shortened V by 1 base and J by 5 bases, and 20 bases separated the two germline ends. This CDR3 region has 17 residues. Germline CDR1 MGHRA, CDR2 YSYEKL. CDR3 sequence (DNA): TGCGCCAGCAGCCAAGGCTCGGTAGTGGTGCCCCGCGAGACCCAGTACTTC. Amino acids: CASSQGSVVVPRETQYF.